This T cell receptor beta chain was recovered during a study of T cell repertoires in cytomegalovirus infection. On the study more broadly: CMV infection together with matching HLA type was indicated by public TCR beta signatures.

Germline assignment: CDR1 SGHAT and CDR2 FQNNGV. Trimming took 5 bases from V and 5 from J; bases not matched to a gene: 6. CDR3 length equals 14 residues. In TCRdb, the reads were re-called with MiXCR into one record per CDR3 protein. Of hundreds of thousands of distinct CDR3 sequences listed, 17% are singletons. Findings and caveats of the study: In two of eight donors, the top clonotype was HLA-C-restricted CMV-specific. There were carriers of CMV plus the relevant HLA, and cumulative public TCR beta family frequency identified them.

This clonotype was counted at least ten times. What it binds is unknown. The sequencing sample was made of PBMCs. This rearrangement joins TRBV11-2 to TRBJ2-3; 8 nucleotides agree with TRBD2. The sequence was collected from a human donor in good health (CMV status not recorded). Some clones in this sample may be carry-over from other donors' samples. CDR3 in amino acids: CASSRTSYRDTQYF. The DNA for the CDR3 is TGTGCCAGCAGCCGGACTAGCTACAGAGATACGCAGTATTTT.